Following are 19 T cell receptor beta chains from one sample sequenced in a study of blood T cell repertoires in COVID-19. Profiling relied on immunoSEQ multiplex PCR, and the TCRdb table lists in-frame clones only, not all of them. The sample has some 65,000 clones, around four fifths seen once. Sequenced material: peripheral blood. Receptors were obtained from a woman in her 70s with acute or convalescent COVID-19.

The chain links TRBV3-1 (or the pseudogene TRBV3-2) to TRBJ2-3; 10 bases map to TRBD2. Unmatched junction bases numbered 11, after V lost 3 bases and J lost 2 bases. In germline, CDR1 is LGHDT, CDR2 YNNKEL (reference sequence). The CDR3 spans 18 residues. CDR3 DNA sequence: TGTGCCAGCAGCCAGGGTATCGTACTAGCGGGGACCACAGATACGCAGTATTTT. Residues: CASSQGIVLAGTTDTQYF.

The V gene is TRBV24-1, the J gene TRBJ2-3; 9 nucleotides agree with TRBD1. CDR1 is KGHDR, CDR2 SFDVKD, per germline. V was pared by 7 bases and J by 3 bases, with 7 bases of the junction left unmatched. CDR3 length: 15 amino acids. CDR3: CATRTTGGLTDTQYF. The CDR3 DNA follows: TGTGCCACCAGAACGACAGGGGGTCTGACAGATACGCAGTATTTT.

The chain carries TRBV2 and TRBJ1-6; D might be TRBD1 (5 bases). Between the trimmed V and J ends, which lost 4 bases and 7 bases, there was a span of 14 bases. The CDR3 sequence is 15 residues long. Looked up from germline, CDR1 is SNHLY and CDR2 is FYNNEI. The CDR3 loop is CASSADSNENSPLHF. CDR3 nucleotides: TGTGCCAGCAGTGCTGACAGCAATGAAAATTCACCCCTCCACTTT.

The table lists this clone with a few counts. This chain joins TRBV10-3 and TRBJ2-2, with 8 bases identical to TRBD1. The CDR3 has 15 amino acids. Germline loops: CDR1 ENHRY, CDR2 SYGVKD. The V gene end was trimmed by 3 bases and the J gene end by 1 base; junction bases not matched to a gene: 1. In DNA, the CDR3 is TGTGCCATCAGTGACAGGGGGCGGAACACCGGGGAGCTGTTTTTT. It translates to CAISDRGRNTGELFF.

This CDR3 reads CASSPGTSGGGRATQYF. For the CDR3, the DNA is TGTGCCAGCAGCCCTGGGACTAGCGGGGGAGGACGGGCTACGCAGTATTTT. The chain has TRBV5-8 and TRBJ2-3; 14 bases line up with TRBD2. The V segment lost 4 bases and the J segment 8 bases; nucleotides outside the gene matches: 12. The CDR3 loop spans 17 amino acids. The germline V gene has CDR1 SGHTS and CDR2 YDEGEE.

The chain combines TRBV7-8 with TRBJ2-5; 14 bases are a match to TRBD2. V trimming: 4 bases; J trimming: 5 bases; junction bases outside the gene matches: 6. CDR3 size: 16 residues. Germline V gene lookup returns CDR1 SGHVS and CDR2 FQNEAQ. The CDR3 coding sequence is TGTGCCAGCAGCTCCCCGGGGACTAGCGGGGGTGAGACCCAGTACTTC. Translating gives CASSSPGTSGGETQYF. Supplemented by reference TRBV7-8 and TRBJ2-5, the full variable domain reads GAGVSQSPRYKVAKRGQDVALRCDPISGHVSLFWYQQALGQGPEFLTYFQNEAQLDKSGLPSDRFFAERPEGSVSTLKIQRTQQEDSAVYLCASSSPGTSGGETQYFGPGTRLLVL.

The chain recombines TRBV20-1 with TRBJ2-7, with 11 nucleotides matching TRBD1. The J segment lost 7 bases and the V segment lost 3 bases, leaving 11 bases of the junction unmatched. Germline V gene lookup returns CDR1 DFQATT and CDR2 SNEGSKA (reference sequence). CDR3 length: 15 residues. The CDR3 loop is CSASERGQGVREQYF. CDR3 nucleotide sequence: TGCAGTGCTAGTGAACGGGGACAGGGGGTGAGGGAGCAGTACTTC.

The CDR3 sequence is CSVPESGYGYTF. DNA for the CDR3: TGCAGCGTTCCGGAGTCTGGCTATGGCTACACCTTC. This chain links TRBV29-1 with TRBJ1-2; D not resolved. Per the germline V gene, CDR1 is SQVTM and CDR2 is ANQGSEA. The CDR3 runs 12 residues. Trimming removed 5 bases from V and 4 bases from J, with 11 bases in between.

The chain recombines TRBV12-3 or TRBV12-4 with TRBJ1-5; 9 bases are shared with TRBD1. This CDR3 has 13 amino acids. V lost 5 bases to trimming and J lost 6 bases; unmatched junction nucleotides: 2. The CDR3: CASSGTGSQPQHF. The CDR3 DNA is TGTGCCAGCAGTGGGACAGGGAGTCAGCCCCAGCATTTT.

The rearrangement joins TRBV6-1 to TRBJ2-7; TRBD2 is a possible D gene (5 bases). This CDR3 comprises 14 residues. Germline CDR1 reads MNHNS; CDR2 reads SASEGT. V was pared by 10 bases and J by 5 bases, with 21 bases between. The CDR3 sequence: CANPTRERLDEQYF. The CDR3 region has the DNA TGTGCCAACCCGACGAGGGAAAGATTAGACGAGCAGTACTTC.

The rearrangement joins TRBV24-1 to TRBJ2-1; 14 bases match TRBD2. CDR1 KGHDR and CDR2 SFDVKD come from the germline V gene. CDR3 length equals 16 residues. The trim removed 3 bases at V and 9 bases at J, leaving 6 bases unmatched. CDR3 in DNA: TGTGCCACCAGTGATGCTGGACTAGCGGGGGGAAGTGAGCAGTTCTTC. As protein: CATSDAGLAGGSEQFF.

This clone was found a few times. The rearrangement uses TRBV9 and TRBJ1-5; no definite D call. V lost 4 bases, J lost 3 bases, and 11 bases lay in between. This CDR3 region has 14 residues. Germline CDR1 is SGDLS and CDR2 is YYNGEE. The CDR3 sequence is CASSPTGFNQPQHF. DNA for the CDR3: TGTGCCAGCAGCCCCACGGGGTTCAATCAGCCCCAGCATTTT.

This rearrangement joins TRBV7-9 to TRBJ2-5; 7 nucleotides align to TRBD1. Germline V lookup: CDR1 SEHNR, CDR2 FQNEAQ (reference sequence). CDR3 length: 14 residues. V was clipped by 2 bases and J by 3 bases; unmatched bases: 3. The CDR3 sequence is CASSLSTGEETQYF. In DNA, the CDR3 is TGTGCCAGCAGCTTAAGTACAGGGGAAGAGACCCAGTACTTC.

This chain uses TRBV3-1 (or the pseudogene TRBV3-2) with TRBJ1-1; D might be TRBD1 (5 bases). CDR1 is LGHDT, CDR2 YNNKEL, per germline (reference sequence). The V and J ends lost 2 bases and 2 bases respectively, with 9 bases between them. The CDR3 extends over 14 amino acids. The CDR3, as DNA: TGTGCCAGCAGCCAATCAGGGCTAAACACTGAAGCTTTCTTT. Encoded protein: CASSQSGLNTEAFF.

The rearrangement links TRBV6-5 to TRBJ1-4; the match to TRBD1 covers 10 bases. V gave up 7 bases and J gave up 8 bases; unmatched junction bases: 10. Germline-derived CDR1 and CDR2 are MNHEY and SVGAGI. The CDR3 is 15 amino acids. CDR3 protein: CASKSHGDRGEKLFF. The DNA for the CDR3 is TGTGCCAGCAAATCACATGGGGACAGGGGAGAAAAACTGTTTTTT.

Remarks on this clone: One end of the junction is discordant with germline, which a read error may explain. The J gene is TRBJ1-6, the V gene TRBV2; D is ambiguous. Germline CDR1 reads SNHLY; CDR2 reads FYNNEI. This CDR3 contains 15 residues. DNA of the CDR3: TGTGCCAGCAAACAAGAACAATCCTTTAATTCACCCCTCCACTTT. Amino acids: CASKQEQSFNSPLHF.

This clone was seen a few times. CDR3 in amino acids: CASSDTGGSLVSNQPQHF. The CDR3 nucleotides are TGTGCCAGCAGTGACACAGGGGGATCGTTAGTCAGCAATCAGCCCCAGCATTTT. The gene calls are TRBV27 and TRBJ1-5; 8 bases match TRBD1. This CDR3 spans 18 amino acids. Trimming at V came to 5 bases and at J to 1 base, leaving 13 bases not matched to a gene. The germline V gene has CDR1 MNHEY and CDR2 SMNVEV (reference sequence).

V gene TRBV9 combines with J gene TRBJ1-1; D is ambiguous. The germline V gene has CDR1 SGDLS and CDR2 YYNGEE. The CDR3 length is 13 residues. The V and J ends lost 2 bases and 7 bases respectively, with 12 bases between them. The CDR3 nucleotides read TGTGCCAGCAGCGTTGGTTCATCAGGTGAAGCTTTCTTT. Its translation is CASSVGSSGEAFF.

The genes are TRBV6-5 and TRBJ2-5; D may be TRBD1 (5 bases). The CDR3 spans 11 residues. V lost 10 bases and J 5 bases, leaving 11 bases between the germline ends. Per germline, CDR1 MNHEY and CDR2 SVGAGI. The CDR3 bases are TGTGCCACCACAGGTGGGGAGACCCAGTACTTC. The encoded protein is CATTGGETQYF.